This T cell receptor beta chain was retrieved from a study of metastatic and nonmetastatic thyroid tumors. Study results and limitations: In both blood and tumor samples, TCR beta diversity was reported significantly higher for malignant than benign nodules.

Nobody among the patients had been given any treatment before thyroid surgery. As processed by the authors: The distant-metastasis classifier for papillary thyroid cancer was built from CDR3 differences across clinicopathological groups. TCRdb reprocessed the PCR reads via MiXCR. The V and J calls here are based on TCRdb, not the publication. Seen here are tens of thousands of clones, more than 20% observed once, and the top ten hold approximately 2.3%. Germline CDR1 reads SSHAT; CDR2 reads FNYEAQ (reference sequence). CDR3 size: 16 residues. This clone was seen repeatedly, ten times or more. Its antigen is not known. At one end the junction does not follow the germline gene, possibly because of a read error.

The sequence came from a female donor with papillary thyroid cancer or a benign thyroid nodule (not recorded which). Some clones in this sample may be carry-over from other donors' samples. The V gene is TRBV7-7, the J gene TRBJ2-1; TRBD2 aligns across 11 bases. Sequenced material: blood. CDR3 protein: CASSLSGRGDYNEQFF. The CDR3 nucleotides read TGTGCTAGCAGCCTTAGCGGGAGGGGGGACTACAATGAGCAGTTCTTC.